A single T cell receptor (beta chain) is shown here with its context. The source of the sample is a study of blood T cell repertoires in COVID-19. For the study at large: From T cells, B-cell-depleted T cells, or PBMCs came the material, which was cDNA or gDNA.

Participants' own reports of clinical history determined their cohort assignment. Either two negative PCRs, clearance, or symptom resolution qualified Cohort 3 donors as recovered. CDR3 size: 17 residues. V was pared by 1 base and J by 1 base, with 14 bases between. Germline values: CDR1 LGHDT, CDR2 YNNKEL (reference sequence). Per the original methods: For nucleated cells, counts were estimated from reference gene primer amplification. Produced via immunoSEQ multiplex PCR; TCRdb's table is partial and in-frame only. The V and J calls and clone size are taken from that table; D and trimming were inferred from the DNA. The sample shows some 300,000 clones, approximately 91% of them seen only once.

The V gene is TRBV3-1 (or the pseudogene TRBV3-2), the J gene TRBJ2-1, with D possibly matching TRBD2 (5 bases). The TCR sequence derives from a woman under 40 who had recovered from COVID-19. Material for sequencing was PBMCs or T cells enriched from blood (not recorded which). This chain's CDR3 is CASSQAVRRTSYNEQFF. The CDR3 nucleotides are TGTGCCAGCAGCCAAGCGGTGCGGCGGACTTCCTACAATGAGCAGTTCTTC.